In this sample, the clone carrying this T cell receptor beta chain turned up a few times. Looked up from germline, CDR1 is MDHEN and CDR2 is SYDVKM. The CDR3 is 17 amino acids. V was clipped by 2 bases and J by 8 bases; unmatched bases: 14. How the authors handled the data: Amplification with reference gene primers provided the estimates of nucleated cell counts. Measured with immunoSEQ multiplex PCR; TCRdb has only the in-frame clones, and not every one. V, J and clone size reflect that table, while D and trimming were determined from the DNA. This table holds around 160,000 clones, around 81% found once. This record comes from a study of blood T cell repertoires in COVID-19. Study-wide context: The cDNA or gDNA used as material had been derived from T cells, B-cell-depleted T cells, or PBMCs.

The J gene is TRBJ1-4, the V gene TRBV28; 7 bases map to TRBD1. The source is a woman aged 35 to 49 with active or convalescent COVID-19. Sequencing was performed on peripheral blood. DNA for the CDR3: TGTGCCAGCAGTTTAAGGGACCTAAGACAGGGTAGGGAAAAACTGTTTTTT. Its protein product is CASSLRDLRQGREKLFF. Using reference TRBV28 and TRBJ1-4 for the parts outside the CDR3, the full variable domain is DVKVTQSSRYLVKRTGEKVFLECVQDMDHENMFWYRQDPGLGLRLIYFSYDVKMKEKGDIPEGYSVSREKKERFSLILESASTNQTSMYLCASSLRDLRQGREKLFFGSGTQLSVL.